Below are 27 T cell receptor beta chains sequenced from a single sample in a study of T cells after yellow fever vaccination (dated by TCRdb to the late 2010s). The method was 5' RACE. Sequenced using an Illumina NovaSeq 6000. TCRdb reprocessed the public reads (quality trimming at Q25 with fastp, clone calling with MiXCR) and kept in-frame beta chains. CDR3 protein sequences are deduplicated, and each keeps its most common genes and DNA. The sample includes about 300,000 distinct CDR3 sequences, with 7.5% to 9.5% observed a single time. The top ten clones comprise about 3% of the sample. The sample's treatment or condition, from its label and the paper: live attenuated yellow fever vaccine strain. Sequencing used CD4+ T cells sorted from PBMCs, obtained 5 days after the yellow fever booster vaccination. These receptors all stem from a man between 18 and 29 years old who received the YFV17D yellow fever vaccine.

This chain uses TRBV7-2 with TRBJ2-4; TRBD2 matches at 12 bases. Germline trimming cut 7 bases from V and 6 bases from J; bases unmatched to any gene: 7. CDR1 is SGHTA, CDR2 FQGNSA, per germline. The CDR3 contains 15 residues. The CDR3 DNA sequence: TGTGCCAGCACTGCTAGCGGGGGGGCCGGAAACATTCAGTACTTC. Translated: CASTASGGAGNIQYF.

This clonotype has just a few counts. V usage is TRBV20-1 and J usage is TRBJ1-4; D call uncertain. V was clipped by 0 bases and J by 5 bases, with 10 bases between them. This CDR3 region has 14 residues. The V gene's germline CDR1 is DFQATT and CDR2 SNEGSKA (reference sequence). CDR3: CSARDGPANEKLFF. The CDR3 DNA reads as TGCAGTGCTAGAGATGGGCCCGCGAATGAAAAACTGTTTTTT.

V usage is TRBV21-1 and J usage is TRBJ2-7. TRBV21-1 corresponds to a pseudogene. This CDR3 comprises 15 residues. CDR3 loop: CASRSRGQGSYEQYV. CDR3 sequence (DNA): TGTGCCAGCAGGAGTCGTGGACAGGGCTCCTACGAGCAGTACGTC.

There are many counts of this clonotype. The chain recombines TRBV7-2 with TRBJ2-3, with TRBD2 identical over 7 bases. The CDR3 sequence is 13 residues long. The V and J ends lost 7 bases and 11 bases, in that order; junction bases with no gene match: 12. CDR1 SGHTA and CDR2 FQGNSA come from the germline V gene. CDR3 bases: TGTGCCAGCAAGTCCGGGACTACCGTATGGCAGTATTTT. This translates into CASKSGTTVWQYF. The entire variable domain, with the rest obtained from reference TRBV7-2 and TRBJ2-3, is as follows: GAGVSQSPSNKVTEKGKDVELRCDPISGHTALYWYRQSLGQGLEFLIYFQGNSAPDKSGLPSDRFSAERTGGSVSTLTIQRTQQEDSAVYLCASKSGTTVWQYFGPGTRLTVL.

This clonotype was observed a handful of times. The V call is TRBV6-2 or TRBV6-3, the J call TRBJ2-2; D unclear. Trimming took off 0 bases at V and 7 bases at J, with 3 bases between the two ends. This CDR3 contains 12 residues. Germline CDR1 and CDR2: MNHEY and SVGEGT. The CDR3 sequence: CASSYSGGELFF. The DNA of the CDR3 is TGTGCCAGCAGTTACTCGGGCGGGGAGCTGTTTTTT.

Many counts were recorded for this clonotype. The chain is built from TRBV7-8 and TRBJ1-5; no clear D. Trimming took 4 bases from V and 3 from J, leaving 13 bases between them. Per the germline V gene, CDR1 is SGHVS and CDR2 is FQNEAQ. The CDR3 has 15 residues. The CDR3 DNA reads as TGTGCCAGCAGCTCAGGCGGGCGGATCAATCAGCCCCAGCATTTT. Amino acid sequence: CASSSGGRINQPQHF.

This chain links TRBV6-5 with TRBJ2-3, with TRBD2 matching 11 bases. From germline, CDR1 is MNHEY and CDR2 SVGAGI. The ends lost 8 bases at V and 10 bases at J; junction bases unmatched: 14. The CDR3 totals 15 residues. This CDR3 is CASRRISGGAYAQYF. For the CDR3, the DNA is TGTGCCAGCCGCCGGATTAGCGGGGGGGCTTATGCGCAGTATTTT.

The sample holds a few counts of this clonotype. The J gene is TRBJ2-1, the V gene TRBV9, with 11 bases matching TRBD1. From germline, CDR1 is SGDLS and CDR2 YYNGEE. There are 18 residues in the CDR3. The V and J ends lost 4 bases and 0 bases, in that order; junction bases with no gene match: 9. The DNA of the CDR3 is TGTGCCAGCAGCAAAGGGACAGGGGGGTCTAGCTCCTACAATGAGCAGTTCTTC. The encoded protein is CASSKGTGGSSSYNEQFF.

The rearrangement joins TRBV6-2 or TRBV6-3 to TRBJ1-5; a possible D gene is TRBD1 (5 bases). Trimming cost V 0 bases and J 7 bases, with 10 bases left between them. The CDR3 is 14 residues long. The germline V gene encodes CDR1 MNHEY and CDR2 SVGEGT. CDR3 sequence (DNA): TGTGCCAGCAGTTACTCCCCAGGGCGGCAGCCCCAGCATTTT. Protein product: CASSYSPGRQPQHF.

This clonotype has more than one count but fewer than ten. The genes are TRBV5-8 and TRBJ1-1; D is uncertain. The V end was cut by 4 bases, the J end by 3 bases, with 13 bases between. Germline CDR1 SGHTS, CDR2 YDEGEE. The CDR3 covers 14 residues. The CDR3 DNA follows: TGTGCCAGCAGCGCTGGCGGGGATCACACTGAAGCTTTCTTT. Encoded protein: CASSAGGDHTEAFF.

The chain joins TRBV20-1 to TRBJ2-3, with D unclear. This CDR3 spans 10 amino acids. Germline V gene lookup returns CDR1 DFQATT and CDR2 SNEGSKA (reference sequence). The V and J ends lost 6 bases and 9 bases respectively, with 10 bases between them. The CDR3 spells CSAVAGTQYF. The CDR3 bases are TGCAGTGCCGTAGCAGGCACGCAGTATTTT.

This clonotype was seen a few times. CDR3 coding DNA: TGCGCCAGCAGCTTTGCGACGGCATGGGACTATGGCTACACCTTC. Protein: CASSFATAWDYGYTF. The chain is built from TRBV5-1 and TRBJ1-2; D remains unclear. The V gene lost 2 bases and the J gene lost 3 bases, with 14 bases spanning the gap. Germline V gene data show CDR1 as SGHRS and CDR2 as YFSETQ. The CDR3 is 15 residues long.

The chain combines TRBV20-1 with TRBJ2-3; 14 nucleotides align to TRBD2. Trimming took 6 bases from V and 3 from J; bases not matched to a gene: 5. The CDR3 covers 15 residues. CDR1 and CDR2 (germline): DFQATT, SNEGSKA (reference sequence). The CDR3 sequence: CSALRTSGGTDTQYF. The CDR3 DNA reads as TGCAGTGCCCTACGGACTAGCGGGGGGACAGATACGCAGTATTTT.

Only a few counts were recorded for this clonotype. This rearrangement joins TRBV6-1 to TRBJ1-1; D unclear. The CDR3 consists of 13 residues. The germline V and J ends were trimmed by 4 bases and 4 bases, with 10 bases remaining between them. Germline CDR1 MNHNS, CDR2 SASEGT. The CDR3 loop is CASSAVGATEAFF. CDR3 nucleotides: TGTGCCAGCAGTGCCGTGGGAGCCACTGAAGCTTTCTTT.

This clonotype was detected only a few times. The V and J genes are TRBV28 and TRBJ2-2; D remains unclear. The V end was cut by 3 bases, the J end by 3 bases, with 8 bases between. Germline CDR1 and CDR2: MDHEN and SYDVKM. CDR3 length equals 14 residues. The CDR3 DNA sequence: TGTGCCAGCAGTTTCCGCCGATACACCGGGGAGCTGTTTTTT. Protein: CASSFRRYTGELFF. Complete variable domain (other parts from reference TRBV28 and TRBJ2-2): DVKVTQSSRYLVKRTGEKVFLECVQDMDHENMFWYRQDPGLGLRLIYFSYDVKMKEKGDIPEGYSVSREKKERFSLILESASTNQTSMYLCASSFRRYTGELFFGEGSRLTVL.

In its sample, this clonotype was seen a few times. CDR3 protein: CASSPTDRRGNIQYF. In DNA form, the CDR3 reads TGTGCCAGCAGCCCTACGGACAGGAGGGGAAACATTCAGTACTTC. The chain links TRBV5-6 to TRBJ2-4, with D tentatively TRBD1 (7 bases). Trimming stripped 4 bases from V and 6 bases from J, with 17 bases between. Per the germline V gene, CDR1 is SGHDT and CDR2 is YYEEEE. The CDR3 runs to 15 residues.

The V call is TRBV7-2, the J call TRBJ2-3, with D perhaps TRBD1 (6 bases). Per germline, CDR1 SGHTA and CDR2 FQGNSA. The length of the CDR3 is 14 residues. The germline V and J ends were trimmed by 5 bases and 4 bases, with 13 bases remaining between them. The CDR3 reads CASSLSRTADTQYF. The CDR3 nucleotides read TGTGCCAGCAGCCTGTCCCGGACAGCAGATACGCAGTATTTT. Based on the CDR3 plus reference TRBV7-2 and TRBJ2-3, the full variable domain is GAGVSQSPSNKVTEKGKDVELRCDPISGHTALYWYRQSLGQGLEFLIYFQGNSAPDKSGLPSDRFSAERTGGSVSTLTIQRTQQEDSAVYLCASSLSRTADTQYFGPGTRLTVL.

V is TRBV5-1 and J is TRBJ2-5, with TRBD1 matching 9 bases. Losses at the gene ends were 0 bases for V and 7 bases for J; bases not matched to a gene: 4. The CDR3 loop spans 14 amino acids. CDR1 and CDR2 from the germline V gene are SGHRS and YFSETQ. The CDR3 loop is CASSLGDRDGTQYF. DNA of the CDR3: TGCGCCAGCAGCTTGGGGGACAGGGACGGGACCCAGTACTTC.

This clonotype was seen repeatedly, ten times or more. This rearrangement joins TRBV5-6 to TRBJ2-5, with D perhaps matching TRBD1 (5 bases). Trimming pared 3 bases from V and 7 bases from J, leaving 19 bases between. CDR1 SGHDT and CDR2 YYEEEE come from the germline V gene. The CDR3 has 15 residues. CDR3 region: CASSYGARAAATQYF. The CDR3 coding sequence is TGTGCCAGCAGCTATGGGGCTAGGGCCGCCGCGACCCAGTACTTC.

The gene calls are TRBV9 and TRBJ2-3; D is unclear. The CDR3 spans 14 residues. Trimming removed 3 bases from V and 6 bases from J, with 14 bases in between. Germline V gives CDR1 SGDLS, CDR2 YYNGEE. The chain's CDR3 is CASSEGWIRDTQYF. CDR3 nucleotide sequence: TGTGCCAGCAGCGAGGGTTGGATTCGGGATACGCAGTATTTT.

The chain has TRBV11-2 and TRBJ2-3, with unresolved D. V was clipped by 1 base and J by 6 bases, with 11 bases between them. Germline V gene sequence: CDR1 SGHAT, CDR2 FQNNGV. This CDR3 is 14 amino acids long. Written as DNA, the CDR3 is TGTGCCAGCAGCTTAGGATTTCGCAGGGATACGCAGTATTTT. Translated: CASSLGFRRDTQYF. The whole variable domain, remainder taken from reference TRBV11-2 and TRBJ2-3, is EAGVAQSPRYKIIEKRQSVAFWCNPISGHATLYWYQQILGQGPKLLIQFQNNGVVDDSQLPKDRFSAERLKGVDSTLKIQPAKLEDSAVYLCASSLGFRRDTQYFGPGTRLTVL.

V is TRBV6-1 and J is TRBJ1-5, with D unclear. Germline values: CDR1 MNHNS, CDR2 SASEGT. CDR3 length: 13 amino acids. Trimming removed 6 bases from V and 4 bases from J, with 10 bases in between. CDR3 nucleotide sequence: TGTGCCAGCAGGAGGGCAGAGAATCAGCCCCAGCATTTT. Translation: CASRRAENQPQHF.

The chain employs TRBV7-9 and TRBJ1-6; D ambiguous. There are 15 residues in the CDR3. V was clipped by 2 bases and J by 8 bases, with 13 bases between them. Per germline, CDR1 SEHNR and CDR2 FQNEAQ (reference sequence). In DNA, the CDR3 is TGTGCCAGCAGCTTATCCGGGCTAGACTATTCACCCCTCCACTTT. Amino acids: CASSLSGLDYSPLHF.

This clonotype has only a few counts. The chain joins TRBV4-3 to TRBJ1-2, with 8 bases matching TRBD1. The CDR3 is made up of 14 amino acids. Germline V gives CDR1 LGHNA, CDR2 YSLEER. After removal of 5 bases from V and 5 bases from J, the junction contained 7 bases not matched to a gene. This CDR3 is CASSYETGEYGYTF. As DNA, the CDR3 is TGCGCCAGCAGCTACGAGACAGGGGAATATGGCTACACCTTC.

This sequence joins TRBV30 and TRBJ1-1; perhaps TRBD1 as D (5 bases). This CDR3 has 13 amino acids. CDR1 is GTSNPN and CDR2 is SVGIG in the germline V gene (reference sequence). Between the trimmed V and J ends, which lost 1 base and 0 bases, there was a span of 6 bases. This CDR3 is CAWSEGLNTEAFF. The CDR3 DNA reads TGTGCCTGGAGTGAGGGGCTGAACACTGAAGCTTTCTTT.

This clonotype was seen only a few times. The CDR3 protein is CASSSFLDTQYF. The CDR3 DNA sequence: TGTGCCAGCAGCTCATTCCTAGATACGCAGTATTTT. The chain is built from TRBV7-2 and TRBJ2-3; D uncertain. Between the trimmed V and J ends, which lost 4 bases and 5 bases, there was a span of 7 bases. Germline lookup yields CDR1 SGHTA and CDR2 FQGNSA. CDR3 size: 12 residues.

This clonotype was seen once. This sequence joins TRBV15 and TRBJ2-3, with D unresolved. Germline CDR1 reads LNHNV; CDR2 reads YYDKDF (reference sequence). The V gene lost 1 base and the J gene lost 7 bases, with 6 bases spanning the gap. CDR3 length: 12 residues. This CDR3 is CATSRVRNTQYF. The CDR3 region has the DNA TGTGCCACCAGCAGAGTCCGAAATACGCAGTATTTT.